Presented here are 32 T cell receptor beta chains from one specimen sequenced in a study of OX40 agonist ivuxolimab in advanced cancers. Here immunoSEQ multiplex PCR was the method, and the copy in TCRdb shows in-frame clones only, minus some. Counted here are tens of thousands of clones, less than 85% occurring once; the ten biggest clones make up approximately 0.9%. The sample in question was CD4+ or CD8+ T cells sorted from blood, obtained in a trial of the OX40 agonist ivuxolimab. Source of these receptors: an adult with an advanced solid tumor such as melanoma, head and neck, liver or kidney cancer.

This clone showed up just a few times. The CDR3 region is CASSLGRGAFF. The CDR3 nucleotides read TGTGCCAGCAGCTTAGGTCGCGGGGCTTTCTTT. The chain employs TRBV11-2 and TRBJ1-1, with D unresolved. Germline CDR1 and CDR2: SGHAT and FQNNGV. With 1 base removed from V and 11 bases from J, the gap between germline ends came to 8 bases. The length of the CDR3 is 11 residues.

V is TRBV30 and J is TRBJ1-2; D is ambiguous. Between the trimmed V and J ends, which lost 3 bases and 0 bases, there was a span of 14 bases. The CDR3 totals 15 residues. CDR1 and CDR2 (germline): GTSNPN, SVGIG (reference sequence). CDR3 DNA: TGTGCCTGGAGCGCCCCAGATACAGCTAACTATGGCTACACCTTC. As protein: CAWSAPDTANYGYTF.

The V and J genes are TRBV6-1 and TRBJ2-1; D perhaps matches TRBD1 (5 bases). The germline V and J ends were trimmed by 6 bases and 1 base, with 13 bases remaining between them. Germline assignment: CDR1 MNHNS and CDR2 SASEGT. This CDR3 is 15 amino acids long. The CDR3 DNA reads as TGTGCCAGCAGGGATATCAGGGAATCCTACAATGAGCAGTTCTTC. The encoded protein is CASRDIRESYNEQFF.

The CDR3 DNA follows: TGTGCCACCAGCAGAGGGGGTGGAACTGAAGCTTTCTTT. This gives the protein CATSRGGGTEAFF. This chain connects TRBV15 to TRBJ1-1; no reliable D call. In germline, CDR1 is LNHNV, CDR2 YYDKDF (reference sequence). V dropped 1 base and J dropped 5 bases, with 8 bases sitting between them. CDR3 size: 13 residues.

The chain is built from TRBV5-1 and TRBJ2-1, with a tentative D call TRBD2 (6 bases). This CDR3 has 14 amino acids. Trimming left V 0 bases short and J 3 bases short, with 7 bases between. The V gene's germline CDR1 is SGHRS and CDR2 YFSETQ. The CDR3: CASSLVGGYNEQFF. The CDR3 DNA sequence: TGCGCCAGCAGCTTGGTGGGAGGCTACAATGAGCAGTTCTTC.

The rearrangement joins TRBV27 to TRBJ1-6, with 8 bases matching TRBD1. This CDR3 is built from 15 residues. V dropped 3 bases and J dropped 9; count of bases not matched to a gene: 7. The germline V gene has CDR1 MNHEY and CDR2 SMNVEV (reference sequence). CDR3 sequence: CASSFRRGRGSPLHF. As DNA, the CDR3 is TGTGCCAGCAGTTTCCGCAGGGGGCGAGGTTCACCCCTCCACTTT.

In DNA form, the CDR3 reads TGCGCCAGCAGCATAGGGGGACAAGATACGCAGTATTTT. Encoded protein: CASSIGGQDTQYF. The chain joins TRBV5-1 to TRBJ2-3, with D possibly being TRBD1 (6 bases). The CDR3 loop spans 13 amino acids. Germline V CDR1 and CDR2: SGHRS, YFSETQ. V was trimmed by 4 bases and J by 5 bases, leaving 11 bases between them.

This chain uses TRBV11-2 with TRBJ2-3, with 11 bases fitting TRBD2. This CDR3 comprises 19 residues. Per the germline V gene, CDR1 is SGHAT and CDR2 is FQNNGV. Trimming removed 5 bases from V and 2 bases from J; junction bases left unmatched: 15. CDR3 sequence: CASSLLVTSGAYTTDTQYF. The CDR3 DNA is TGTGCCAGCAGCCTGCTTGTGACTAGCGGGGCCTACACCACAGATACGCAGTATTTT.

This chain uses TRBV11-1 with TRBJ2-3, with D perhaps matching TRBD2 (6 bases). Germline-derived CDR1 and CDR2 are SGHAT and FQDESV (reference sequence). The V and J ends lost 0 bases and 4 bases respectively, with 14 bases between them. The CDR3 totals 16 residues. As DNA, the CDR3 is TGTGCCAGCAGCTTAGCGTGGGCAGGAGGGGCAGATACGCAGTATTTT. Translating gives CASSLAWAGGADTQYF.

This chain links TRBV4-2 with TRBJ2-3; D is unclear. Germline loops: CDR1 LGHNA, CDR2 YNFKEQ. The length of the CDR3 is 16 residues. With 0 bases removed from V and 0 bases from J, the gap between germline ends came to 10 bases. CDR3 DNA: TGTGCCAGCAGCCAAGATGGGCAGCTTAGCACAGATACGCAGTATTTT. It specifies CASSQDGQLSTDTQYF.

This chain connects TRBV30 to TRBJ1-5; the D gene is possibly TRBD1 (6 bases). Germline values: CDR1 GTSNPN, CDR2 SVGIG (reference sequence). V shed 1 base and J shed 10 bases, with 17 bases lying between them. The CDR3 has 14 residues. The CDR3 nucleotides are TGTGCCTGGAGTGGGTCAGGGGAGTCCGCACCCCAGCATTTT. Translation: CAWSGSGESAPQHF.

The CDR3 spells CATSSPGQGIYEQYF. The DNA for the CDR3 is TGTGCCACCAGCAGCCCGGGACAGGGCATATACGAGCAGTACTTC. The V gene is TRBV15, the J gene TRBJ2-7; 9 bases line up with TRBD1. Germline CDR1 is LNHNV and CDR2 is YYDKDF (reference sequence). CDR3 size: 15 residues. V lost 3 bases, J lost 4 bases, and 7 bases stayed unmatched.

V is TRBV14 and J is TRBJ1-1, with 7 positions matching TRBD1. The CDR3 has 14 residues. The V gene end was trimmed by 4 bases and the J gene end by 4 bases; junction bases not matched to a gene: 6. Germline V gene data show CDR1 as SGHDN and CDR2 as FVKESK. The DNA for the CDR3 is TGTGCCAGCAGCCCGCTCGACAGGGTCACTGAAGCTTTCTTT. Translation gives CASSPLDRVTEAFF.

The DNA of the CDR3 is TGTGCCAGCAGCGCCGGCACCCTGACAGGGATCGGTGAAAAACTGTTTTTT. Its translation: CASSAGTLTGIGEKLFF. The chain has TRBV12-1 and TRBJ1-4; the table's D gene call, TRBD1, was not cross checked with the DNA. TRBV12-1 is shown as a pseudogene. The CDR3 totals 17 residues.

Details on this clone: This sample also contains other DNA sequences that code for the same CDR3. This chain links TRBV4-2 with TRBJ2-7, with D uncertain. Trimming left V 0 bases short and J 1 base short, with 4 bases between. In germline, CDR1 is LGHNA, CDR2 YNFKEQ. This CDR3 has 13 residues. The CDR3 region has the DNA TGTGCCAGCAGCCAAGATAGGTCCTACGAGCAGTACTTC. Translating gives CASSQDRSYEQYF.

The rearrangement uses TRBV19 and TRBJ2-7; either TRBD1 or TRBD2 may supply D (5 bases each). Trimming pared 1 base from V and 1 base from J, leaving 17 bases between. This CDR3 has 17 residues. Germline CDR1 is LNHDA and CDR2 is SQIVND (reference sequence). CDR3 in DNA: TGTGCCAGTAGTATAGCCCCTAGCAGGGCCGATTCCTACGAGCAGTACTTC. Protein: CASSIAPSRADSYEQYF.

V gene TRBV6-5 combines with J gene TRBJ1-2; tentative D call: TRBD1 (6 bases). V lost 3 bases, J lost 8 bases, and 16 bases lay in between. The length of the CDR3 is 14 residues. Germline V gene sequence: CDR1 MNHEY, CDR2 SVGAGI. The CDR3 region has the DNA TGTGCCAGCAGTTATACTCTCAGGGGCGGGGGCTACACCTTC. It encodes CASSYTLRGGGYTF.

On this clone itself: Given the absence of the conserved phenylalanine or tryptophan at the CDR3 end, a read error is likely. The limits of the CDR3 on the DNA are not certain, so only TCRdb's listed CDR3 is given. The chain uses TRBV11-2 and TRBJ1-2; the table's TRBD1 call for D was not verified on the DNA. Germline-derived CDR1 and CDR2 are SGHAT and FQNNGV. Termini included, the CDR3 measures 14 amino acids. The CDR3 spells CASRTTTPGTALFL.

The rearrangement uses TRBV27 and TRBJ1-2, with TRBD1 matching 7 bases. The length of the CDR3 is 16 residues. Germline V gives CDR1 MNHEY, CDR2 SMNVEV (reference sequence). After removal of 3 bases from V and 4 bases from J, the junction contained 11 bases not matched to a gene. The CDR3 loop reads CASSFTPAGTVYGYTF. CDR3 coding DNA: TGTGCCAGCAGTTTTACCCCCGCCGGGACAGTCTATGGCTACACCTTC.

The chain employs TRBV19 and TRBJ1-2, with D unclear. The CDR3 has 13 residues. The germline CDR1 and CDR2 sequences are LNHDA and SQIVND (reference sequence). V gave up 4 bases and J gave up 2 bases, with 8 bases separating them. The CDR3, as DNA: TGTGCCAGTAGTAGTACGCAGAACTATGGCTACACCTTC. Translated, it gives CASSSTQNYGYTF.

This clone was found a few times. The rearrangement links TRBV18 to TRBJ2-1, with 9 positions matching TRBD2. The CDR3 sequence is 17 residues long. The V gene end was trimmed by 2 bases and the J gene end by 3 bases; junction bases not matched to a gene: 8. Germline CDR1 KGHSH, CDR2 LQKENI. The CDR3 bases are TGTGCCAGCTCACCAGGGTTTATAGCGGGGGACTACAATGAGCAGTTCTTC. Translated: CASSPGFIAGDYNEQFF.

J is TRBJ1-3 and V is TRBV4-2; D remains unclear. Germline assignment: CDR1 LGHNA and CDR2 YNFKEQ. The V end lost 0 bases, the J end lost 0 bases, and 6 bases lay between the germline ends. CDR3 length: 15 residues. DNA of the CDR3: TGTGCCAGCAGCCAAGAAAGGGACTCTGGAAACACCATATATTTT. Protein sequence: CASSQERDSGNTIYF.

CDR3 in DNA: TGCGCCAGCAGCATGACACCGGCAACTAATGAAAAACTGTTTTTT. Its translation: CASSMTPATNEKLFF. J is TRBJ1-4 and V is TRBV5-1; D not certain. Trimming removed 4 bases at V and 0 bases at J, with 10 bases between. The CDR3 is 15 residues long. Germline V CDR1 and CDR2: SGHRS, YFSETQ. Combining the CDR3 with reference TRBV5-1 and TRBJ1-4 gives the whole variable domain KAGVTQTPRYLIKTRGQQVTLSCSPISGHRSVSWYQQTPGQGLQFLFEYFSETQRNKGNFPGRFSGRQFSNSRSEMNVSTLELGDSALYLCASSMTPATNEKLFFGSGTQLSVL.

As concerns this clone: The junction departs from germline at one end; a sequencing error may be responsible. CDR3 in DNA: TGTGCCAGCAGCTTGGCGGGGGTAAACACCGGGGAGCTGTTTTTT. It translates to CASSLAGVNTGELFF. The V gene is TRBV5-1, the J gene TRBJ2-2, with 7 nucleotides matching TRBD2. CDR3 length: 15 amino acids. The germline V gene encodes CDR1 SGHRS and CDR2 YFSETQ.

The chain has TRBV30 and TRBJ2-7, with 7 bases identical to TRBD2. CDR1 and CDR2 (germline): GTSNPN, SVGIG (reference sequence). The CDR3 runs 15 residues. V trimming: 4 bases; J trimming: 4 bases; junction bases outside the gene matches: 13. The CDR3: CAWTPPGLNKYEQYF. The CDR3 DNA is TGTGCCTGGACCCCGCCGGGACTAAACAAGTACGAGCAGTACTTC.

The chain has TRBV30 and TRBJ2-3; 7 bases fit TRBD1. Germline V CDR1 and CDR2: GTSNPN, SVGIG (reference sequence). The J segment lost 0 bases and the V segment lost 0 bases, leaving 0 bases of the junction unmatched. There are 14 residues in the CDR3. CDR3 nucleotides: TGTGCCTGGAGTGTGGGACAGAGCACAGATACGCAGTATTTT. Its protein product is CAWSVGQSTDTQYF.

The chain combines TRBV6-9 with TRBJ1-1; 7 bases align to TRBD1. Germline CDR1 is MNHGY and CDR2 is SVAAGI. This CDR3 is built from 17 residues. J gave up 5 bases and V 5 bases, and 17 bases lay outside the gene matches. CDR3 coding DNA: TGTGCCAGCAGTCGTCTTTGGGACAGTCAAATGAGGACTGAAGCTTTCTTT. Amino acid sequence: CASSRLWDSQMRTEAFF.

Written as DNA, the CDR3 is TGCGCCAGCAGCCAGGGGACAGTGAACACTGAAGCTTTCTTT. Translated: CASSQGTVNTEAFF. The chain combines TRBV4-3 with TRBJ1-1; 7 nucleotides agree with TRBD1. This CDR3 contains 14 residues. In germline, CDR1 is LGHNA, CDR2 YSLEER. With 3 bases clipped from V and 0 bases from J, the junction kept 1 base outside the gene matches.

The V call is TRBV7-2, the J call TRBJ2-3; D may be TRBD1 (8 bases). The length of the CDR3 is 16 residues. Germline CDR1 reads SGHTA; CDR2 reads FQGNSA. V was pared by 6 bases and J by 4 bases, with 20 bases between. CDR3 loop: CASRSGRGRGSDTQYF. The CDR3 nucleotides are TGTGCCAGCAGGTCGGGCAGGGGGCGGGGGTCAGATACGCAGTATTTT.

V gene TRBV7-7 combines with J gene TRBJ2-2, with 8 bases identical to TRBD2. The V and J ends lost 5 bases and 7 bases, in that order; junction bases with no gene match: 15. This CDR3 has 17 amino acids. Germline CDR1 is SSHAT and CDR2 is FNYEAQ (reference sequence). The CDR3 loop is CASSPVAGGWFGGELFF. Here the CDR3 DNA reads TGTGCCAGCAGCCCGGTGGCGGGGGGCTGGTTTGGCGGGGAGCTGTTTTTT. The complete variable domain, with remaining parts taken from reference TRBV7-7 and TRBJ2-2, reads GAGVSQSPRYKVTKRGQDVTLRCDPISSHATLYWYQQALGQGPEFLTYFNYEAQPDKSGLPSDRFSAERPEGSISTLTIQRTEQRDSAMYRCASSPVAGGWFGGELFFGEGSRLTVL.

The CDR3 loop reads CASSWTSGATNEKLFF. The DNA of the CDR3 is TGTGCCAGCAGCTGGACGTCAGGGGCAACTAATGAAAAACTGTTTTTT. This chain links TRBV7-2 with TRBJ1-4; maybe TRBD1 (6 bases). Germline loops: CDR1 SGHTA, CDR2 FQGNSA. This CDR3 is built from 16 residues. V lost 4 bases and J lost 0, with 12 bases in between.

The table lists this clone with a count of one. V usage is TRBV9 and J usage is TRBJ2-1; 8 bases are a match to TRBD2. V lost 0 bases and J lost 3; bases outside the gene matches: 8. Germline lookup yields CDR1 SGDLS and CDR2 YYNGEE. This CDR3 comprises 17 residues. The CDR3 region is CASSVEAGAGNYNEQFF. CDR3 bases: TGTGCCAGCAGCGTAGAAGCGGGGGCCGGCAACTACAATGAGCAGTTCTTC.